Each of the 9 T cell receptor beta chains below was sequenced from the same sample in a study of blood T cell repertoires in COVID-19 (dated by TCRdb to about 2020). The library was generated by the immunoSEQ multiplex PCR assay. Entries here come from immuneACCESS through TCRdb and include only in-frame sequences with V and J called. Some clones fail to appear in such tables; in the studies checked, an unresolved V gene covers under half of the shortfall, and the cause of the remainder is unknown. The sample table holds fewer than 250,000 clones, of which roughly 84% were seen once. The top ten hold 3.2% of the sample. The sequenced material came from PBMCs or T cells enriched from blood (not recorded which). These receptors originate from a woman aged 25 to 39 who had recovered from COVID-19.

This clone showed up just once. V gene TRBV30 combines with J gene TRBJ2-5, with 12 bases lining up with TRBD1. The V gene end was trimmed by 8 bases and the J gene end by 4 bases; junction bases not matched to a gene: 8. CDR3 length: 14 residues. CDR1 and CDR2 (germline): GTSNPN, SVGIG (reference sequence). Written as DNA, the CDR3 is TGTGCCGGTCGGGGACAGGGGGCGGGAGAGACCCAGTACTTC. Amino acids: CAGRGQGAGETQYF.

The chain uses TRBV12-3 or TRBV12-4 and TRBJ1-1, with a tentative D call TRBD1 (6 bases). Trimming took 11 bases from V and 4 from J, leaving 14 bases between them. The CDR3 runs 12 residues. CDR3 DNA sequence: TGTGCCCAAAGAATAGGGGGCACTGAAGCTTTCTTT. Amino acid sequence: CAQRIGGTEAFF.

The chain is built from TRBV7-6 and TRBJ2-5; possible D gene TRBD1, 5 bases. Germline CDR1 reads SGHVS; CDR2 reads FNYEAQ. V lost 2 bases to trimming and J lost 3 bases, with 13 bases between them. The CDR3 totals 15 residues. CDR3 region: CASSLKTPREETQYF. The CDR3 DNA is TGTGCCAGCAGCTTAAAAACCCCCAGGGAAGAGACCCAGTACTTC.

The sample holds one count of this clone. The genes are TRBV6-5 and TRBJ2-2; TRBD1 aligns across 9 bases. The V segment lost 6 bases and the J segment 5 bases; nucleotides outside the gene matches: 7. This CDR3 region has 15 residues. CDR1 is MNHEY, CDR2 SVGAGI, per germline. CDR3 sequence: CASSRDRGATGELFF. The CDR3 DNA sequence: TGTGCCAGCAGCCGCGACAGGGGGGCAACCGGGGAGCTGTTTTTT.

The chain has TRBV3-1 (or the pseudogene TRBV3-2) and TRBJ1-2; D not certain. The length of the CDR3 is 12 residues. With 4 bases removed from V and 7 bases from J, the gap between germline ends came to 10 bases. CDR1 is LGHDT, CDR2 YNNKEL, per germline (reference sequence). CDR3 sequence (DNA): TGTGCCAGCAGCCTACTTTCCTTTGGCTACACCTTC. This translates into CASSLLSFGYTF.

The chain combines TRBV3-1 (or the pseudogene TRBV3-2) with TRBJ2-5; the D gene is possibly TRBD1 (6 bases). V dropped 4 bases and J dropped 5 bases, with 14 bases sitting between them. This CDR3 is built from 14 residues. Germline V CDR1 and CDR2: LGHDT, YNNKEL (reference sequence). The CDR3 bases are TGTGCCAGCAGCCCCCTGAGGGGGTATGAGACCCAGTACTTC. Translation: CASSPLRGYETQYF.

In its sample, this clone was seen once. In DNA form, the CDR3 reads TGTGCCAGCAGTTCCCCCTACCCTGGGGGGACTTTTGGCTATGGCTACACCTTC. This translates into CASSSPYPGGTFGYGYTF. V is TRBV11-2 and J is TRBJ1-2, with D tentatively TRBD1 (5 bases). V was pared by 6 bases and J by 4 bases, with 27 bases between. CDR3 length: 18 residues. Germline CDR1 SGHAT, CDR2 FQNNGV. Full variable domain (missing parts from reference TRBV11-2 and TRBJ1-2): EAGVAQSPRYKIIEKRQSVAFWCNPISGHATLYWYQQILGQGPKLLIQFQNNGVVDDSQLPKDRFSAERLKGVDSTLKIQPAKLEDSAVYLCASSSPYPGGTFGYGYTFGSGTRLTVV.

The chain links TRBV18 to TRBJ2-1, with 7 bases matching TRBD1. Germline CDR1 KGHSH, CDR2 LQKENI. V shed 3 bases, J shed 4 bases, and the junction held 6 bases outside the gene matches. The CDR3 covers 15 residues. The CDR3 nucleotides read TGTGCCAGCTCACCGACAGGGACGGGATACAATGAGCAGTTCTTC. Protein sequence: CASSPTGTGYNEQFF.

V and J are TRBV7-2 and TRBJ1-6; a possible D gene is TRBD1 (5 bases). There are 14 residues in the CDR3. V lost 4 bases to trimming and J lost 11 bases, with 15 bases between them. Germline CDR1 SGHTA, CDR2 FQGNSA. Here the CDR3 DNA reads TGTGCCAGCAGCTCGCCCTCGCAGGGTGCACCCCTCCACTTT. Protein: CASSSPSQGAPLHF.